Below, 2 T cell receptor beta chains from the same sample are listed, as sequenced in a study of cytomegalovirus exposure and HLA in healthy donors. The study ran its PCR with 60 Vbeta and 13 Jbeta primers. Generated by immunoSEQ multiplex PCR, the TCRdb table keeps only in-frame clones and is missing some. The sample includes tens of thousands of clones, roughly three quarters of them seen just once. Sequences were obtained from PBMCs. The origin of the receptors is a woman between 35 and 50 years old in good health and CMV-seropositive.

This clone was detected only a few times. The chain uses TRBV27 and TRBJ2-3; D perhaps matches TRBD2 (6 bases). The germline V and J ends were trimmed by 4 bases and 2 bases, with 19 bases remaining between them. The germline gives CDR1 MNHEY, CDR2 SMNVEV (reference sequence). The length of the CDR3 is 17 residues. The CDR3 protein is CASSSNPGGVNTDTQYF. As DNA, the CDR3 is TGTGCCAGCAGTTCAAACCCGGGCGGGGTCAACACAGATACGCAGTATTTT.

The table lists this clone with a few counts. In DNA form, the CDR3 reads TGCGCCAGCACCTTCCTAGCGGGAGGTTCCACAGATACGCAGTATTTT. Translating it yields CASTFLAGGSTDTQYF. This chain links TRBV5-1 with TRBJ2-3, with TRBD2 identical over 11 bases. The junction had 8 bases not matched to a gene; V was cut back by 6 bases and J by 2 bases. The CDR3 has 16 amino acids. Looked up from germline, CDR1 is SGHRS and CDR2 is YFSETQ.